This note documents a single TCR beta chain sequence. The data were obtained in a study of T cell changes during pregnancy in multiple sclerosis. TCRdb keeps only in-frame clones here, not all; method: immunoSEQ multiplex PCR. The data hold fewer than 50,000 clones, with about 94% observed a single time. Per the germline V gene, CDR1 is SGHTA and CDR2 is FQGTGA. Trimming took 6 bases from V and 2 from J; bases not matched to a gene: 14. The CDR3 contains 20 residues. The receptor was derived from a female donor with multiple sclerosis, enrolled in a pregnancy study. V and J are TRBV7-3 and TRBJ2-3, with 16 bases aligning to TRBD2. The sequenced sample was CD8+ T cells from peripheral blood mononuclear cells, obtained in the third trimester of pregnancy. The DNA of the CDR3 is TGTGCCAGCAGTTCAGCCGGGACTAGCGGGAGGGACTGGGCCACAGATACGCAGTATTTT. Its protein is CASSSAGTSGRDWATDTQYF.